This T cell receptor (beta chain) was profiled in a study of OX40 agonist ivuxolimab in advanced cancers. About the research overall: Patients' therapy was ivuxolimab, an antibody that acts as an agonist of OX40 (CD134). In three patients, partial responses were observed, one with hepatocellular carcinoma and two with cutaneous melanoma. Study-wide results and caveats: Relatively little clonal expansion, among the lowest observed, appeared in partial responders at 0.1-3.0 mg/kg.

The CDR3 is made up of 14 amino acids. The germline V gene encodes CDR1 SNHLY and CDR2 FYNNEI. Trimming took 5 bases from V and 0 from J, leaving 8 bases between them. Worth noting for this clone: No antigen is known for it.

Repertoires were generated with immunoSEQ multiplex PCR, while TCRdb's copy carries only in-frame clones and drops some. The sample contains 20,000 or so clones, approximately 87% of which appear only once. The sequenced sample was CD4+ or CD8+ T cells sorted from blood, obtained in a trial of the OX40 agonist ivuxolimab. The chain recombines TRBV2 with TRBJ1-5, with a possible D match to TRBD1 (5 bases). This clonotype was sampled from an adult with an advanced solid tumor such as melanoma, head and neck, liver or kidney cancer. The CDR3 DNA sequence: TGTGCCAGCAGTACGGGGGATAGCAATCAGCCCCAGCATTTT. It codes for CASSTGDSNQPQHF.